This entry lists 27 T cell receptor beta chains sequenced from one sample in a study of Graves' ophthalmopathy and Graves' hyperthyroidism. RNA transcripts were the template, and TCR beta CDR3 regions were amplified from them. Second-round multiplex PCR came after first-round RT-PCR with HTBI primers. TCRdb reprocessed the multiplex PCR reads with MiXCR, giving one entry per CDR3 protein. The sample carries about 600,000 distinct CDR3 sequences, about 40% recorded once. Material: peripheral blood or thyroid tissue (not recorded which). These receptors were collected from an adult man with Graves' hyperthyroidism.

This clonotype appeared many times. The CDR3 protein is CSALAGTATYEQYF. CDR3 nucleotide sequence: TGCAGTGCCCTCGCCGGGACAGCGACCTACGAGCAGTACTTC. The gene calls are TRBV20-1 and TRBJ2-7, with 7 bases fitting TRBD1. CDR3 size: 14 residues. Unmatched junction bases numbered 10, after V lost 6 bases and J lost 2 bases. Germline values: CDR1 DFQATT, CDR2 SNEGSKA (reference sequence).

Regarding this clonotype: This may arise from a read error, as a much more abundant clone is one base away. The rearrangement joins TRBV7-6 to TRBJ1-2; D not resolved. Trimming cost V 4 bases and J 3 bases, with 18 bases left between them. From germline, CDR1 is SGHVS and CDR2 FNYEAQ. The CDR3 is 16 residues long. The DNA of the CDR3 is TGTGCCAGCAGCTCTAGTCTCACAACACGGCACTATGGCTACACCTTC. It is translated as CASSSSLTTRHYGYTF. Combining the CDR3 with reference TRBV7-6 and TRBJ1-2 gives the whole variable domain GAGVSQSPRYKVTKRGQDVALRCDPISGHVSLYWYRQALGQGPEFLTYFNYEAQQDKSGLPNDRFSAERPEGSISTLTIQRTEQRDSAMYRCASSSSLTTRHYGYTFGSGTRLTVV.

This clonotype was observed at least ten times. This chain links TRBV4-1 with TRBJ2-7, with TRBD1 matching 10 bases. CDR3 length: 12 amino acids. After removal of 4 bases from V and 9 bases from J, the junction contained 3 bases not matched to a gene. CDR1 is MGHRA and CDR2 is YSYEKL in the germline V gene. Here the CDR3 DNA reads TGCGCCAGCAGCCCGGACAGGGGGACGCAGTACTTC. Protein product: CASSPDRGTQYF.

This clonotype was detected a few times. This chain joins TRBV5-1 and TRBJ1-1, with D maybe TRBD1 (6 bases). CDR1 is SGHRS and CDR2 is YFSETQ in the germline V gene. The CDR3 is 18 amino acids. Trimming shortened V by 1 base and J by 4 bases, and 23 bases separated the two germline ends. The DNA for the CDR3 is TGCGCCAGCAGCTTGCATATCACCCCTACAGGGCGGGCCACTGAAGCTTTCTTT. Translation: CASSLHITPTGRATEAFF. Filled out from reference TRBV5-1 and TRBJ1-1, the complete variable domain reads KAGVTQTPRYLIKTRGQQVTLSCSPISGHRSVSWYQQTPGQGLQFLFEYFSETQRNKGNFPGRFSGRQFSNSRSEMNVSTLELGDSALYLCASSLHITPTGRATEAFFGQGTRLTVV.

This clonotype was detected many times. This chain joins TRBV20-1 and TRBJ1-5, with D maybe TRBD1 (5 bases). Germline CDR1 and CDR2: DFQATT and SNEGSKA (reference sequence). Trimming took off 1 base at V and 0 bases at J, with 7 bases between the two ends. CDR3 length: 14 residues. This chain's CDR3 is CSARGQYSNQPQHF. CDR3 sequence (DNA): TGCAGTGCTAGAGGACAGTATAGCAATCAGCCCCAGCATTTT.

This clonotype was detected many times. The V call is TRBV7-6, the J call TRBJ2-5; TRBD2 matches at 8 bases. The junction had 4 bases not matched to a gene; V was cut back by 4 bases and J by 9 bases. The CDR3 is made up of 12 amino acids. Germline CDR1 SGHVS, CDR2 FNYEAQ. The CDR3 protein is CASSSGTSSQYF. Here the CDR3 DNA reads TGTGCCAGCAGCTCCGGGACTAGTTCCCAGTACTTC.

This clonotype came up many times. The rearrangement joins TRBV7-3 to TRBJ2-5; D might be TRBD1 (5 bases). Per the germline V gene, CDR1 is SGHTA and CDR2 is FQGTGA. This CDR3 has 14 residues. V lost 2 bases to trimming and J lost 5 bases, with 12 bases between them. CDR3 DNA: TGTGCCAGCAGCTTAGTGGCAGGGCGTGAGACCCAGTACTTC. Protein sequence: CASSLVAGRETQYF.

There are many counts of this clonotype. V usage is TRBV7-9 and J usage is TRBJ2-7, with D possibly being TRBD1 (7 bases). V was trimmed by 5 bases and J by 5 bases, leaving 19 bases between them. Germline V lookup: CDR1 SEHNR, CDR2 FQNEAQ (reference sequence). The length of the CDR3 is 15 residues. CDR3 region: CASSPGGRGGDEQYF. In nucleotides, the CDR3 is TGTGCCAGCAGCCCAGGGGGGAGAGGAGGGGACGAGCAGTACTTC.

This clonotype was detected ten times or more. The J gene is TRBJ2-7, the V gene TRBV7-2; the D is unclear. Trimming pared 0 bases from V and 0 bases from J, leaving 9 bases between. Germline loops: CDR1 SGHTA, CDR2 FQGNSA. This CDR3 comprises 15 residues. The CDR3 reads CASSLASFASYEQYF. DNA for the CDR3: TGTGCCAGCAGCTTAGCGAGTTTCGCCTCCTACGAGCAGTACTTC.

This clonotype has only one observation. The junction departs from germline at one end; a sequencing error may be responsible. The chain has TRBV2 and TRBJ1-6; D not certain. The CDR3 sequence is 16 residues long. Germline V CDR1 and CDR2: SNHLY, FYNNEI. The CDR3 is CASSETHPMNNSPPHF. The CDR3 region has the DNA TGTGCCAGCAGTGAAACCCACCCGATGAATAATTCACCCCCCCACTTT.

CDR3 coding DNA: TGTGCCAGCGGGCAAGAGACCCAGCATTTT. Translation gives CASGQETQHF. J is TRBJ1-5 and V is TRBV12-3 or TRBV12-4; D not resolved. The CDR3 loop spans 10 amino acids. V shed 8 bases and J shed 11 bases, with 10 bases lying between them.

The sample holds a few counts of this clonotype. This rearrangement joins TRBV5-1 to TRBJ2-3; 8 bases align to TRBD2. Per the germline V gene, CDR1 is SGHRS and CDR2 is YFSETQ. The CDR3 consists of 15 residues. With 6 bases clipped from V and 3 bases from J, the junction kept 9 bases outside the gene matches. DNA of the CDR3: TGCGCCAGCAACCCAGGGACTAGGGGTACAGATACGCAGTATTTT. The encoded protein is CASNPGTRGTDTQYF.

This clonotype was counted a few times. V and J are TRBV4-1 and TRBJ2-5, with D possibly TRBD2 on 5 matching bases. The CDR3 extends over 16 amino acids. The V end was cut by 0 bases, the J end by 4 bases, with 15 bases between. Germline assignment: CDR1 MGHRA and CDR2 YSYEKL. The CDR3 sequence is CASSQDLSGGAETQYF. In DNA form, the CDR3 reads TGCGCCAGCAGCCAAGATCTGAGCGGCGGCGCAGAGACCCAGTACTTC.

The chain is built from TRBV2 and TRBJ2-7, with D possibly TRBD2 on 5 matching bases. V lost 4 bases to trimming and J lost 6 bases, with 13 bases between them. The length of the CDR3 is 13 residues. The germline V gene encodes CDR1 SNHLY and CDR2 FYNNEI. As DNA, the CDR3 is TGTGCCAGCAGTGGAAGTCTCCGGGGCGAGCAGTACTTC. This encodes CASSGSLRGEQYF. Full variable domain (rest looked up from reference TRBV2 and TRBJ2-7): EPEVTQTPSHQVTQMGQEVILRCVPISNHLYFYWYRQILGQKVEFLVSFYNNEISEKSEIFDDQFSVERPDGSNFTLKIRSTKLEDSAMYFCASSGSLRGEQYFGPGTRLTVT.

This clonotype was seen only a few times. The rearrangement links TRBV6-5 to TRBJ1-1; D is unclear. Germline V gives CDR1 MNHEY, CDR2 SVGAGI. CDR3 length: 13 residues. Trimming shortened V by 0 bases and J by 5 bases, and 7 bases separated the two germline ends. For the CDR3, the DNA is TGTGCCAGCAGTTACTCGCAAGGAACTGAAGCTTTCTTT. This translates into CASSYSQGTEAFF.

The V gene is TRBV12-3 or TRBV12-4, the J gene TRBJ1-1; no definite D call. The CDR3 is made up of 13 amino acids. V lost 1 base and J lost 3, with 6 bases in between. In DNA, the CDR3 is TGTGCCAGCAGTTTAGGGGTTCACACTGAAGCTTTCTTT. Its translation: CASSLGVHTEAFF.

This clonotype was picked up many times. The chain is built from TRBV29-1 and TRBJ1-3; D is uncertain. V shed 7 bases and J shed 0 bases, with 7 bases lying between them. CDR3 length equals 12 residues. Germline V gives CDR1 SQVTM, CDR2 ANQGSEA. The CDR3 DNA reads TGCAGCGGAAGTTACTCTGGAAACACCATATATTTT. This codes for CSGSYSGNTIYF.

This clonotype was counted at least ten times. The V call is TRBV19, the J call TRBJ1-5; 7 positions match TRBD1. The CDR3 loop spans 16 amino acids. V shed 7 bases and J 1 base; nucleotides not matched to a gene: 10. Germline V gene data show CDR1 as LNHDA and CDR2 as SQIVND (reference sequence). The CDR3, as DNA: TGTGCCAGTACCGCACAGGGGATTCGAAGCAATCAGCCCCAGCATTTT. Its translation: CASTAQGIRSNQPQHF.

The V and J genes are TRBV7-9 and TRBJ2-2, with 8 bases aligning to TRBD2. Germline V CDR1 and CDR2: SEHNR, FQNEAQ (reference sequence). J gave up 2 bases and V 5 bases, and 7 bases lay outside the gene matches. The CDR3 sequence is 16 residues long. CDR3 coding DNA: TGTGCCAGCAGCCCTATTAGCGGGACCAACACCGGGGAGCTGTTTTTT. It specifies CASSPISGTNTGELFF.

This clonotype was seen repeatedly, ten times or more. The CDR3 DNA reads TGTGCCATCAGTGAAGGACAGGGAAATCAGCCCCAGCATTTT. Translated: CAISEGQGNQPQHF. The chain combines TRBV10-3 with TRBJ1-5; 8 bases map to TRBD1. The V segment lost 3 bases and the J segment 4 bases; nucleotides outside the gene matches: 2. There are 14 residues in the CDR3. Germline CDR1 ENHRY, CDR2 SYGVKD.

In its sample, this clonotype was seen a few times. The CDR3 DNA reads as TGTGCCAGCAGCTTTGCAAGCGGGGGTTACGAGCAGTACTTC. Its translation: CASSFASGGYEQYF. The chain links TRBV11-2 to TRBJ2-7; the match to TRBD2 covers 8 bases. The CDR3 is made up of 14 amino acids. Trimming took 3 bases from V and 4 from J; bases not matched to a gene: 5. In germline, CDR1 is SGHAT, CDR2 FQNNGV.

The rearrangement joins TRBV29-1 to TRBJ1-1; 8 nucleotides line up with TRBD1. The CDR3 has 11 residues. V lost 7 bases and J lost 7; bases outside the gene matches: 5. The germline gives CDR1 SQVTM, CDR2 ANQGSEA. The CDR3 is CSGEQGGEAFF. DNA for the CDR3: TGCAGCGGGGAACAGGGGGGTGAAGCTTTCTTT.

As to this clonotype: A much larger clonotype is one base distant, so this may be a read error. The rearrangement links TRBV19 to TRBJ1-4; perhaps TRBD1 as D (5 bases). The CDR3 is 15 amino acids. Per germline, CDR1 LNHDA and CDR2 SQIVND (reference sequence). CDR3 nucleotides: TGTGCCAGTAGGATGGGGGGACGGCAAAATGAAGAACTGTTTTTT. Protein: CASRMGGRQNEELFF.

The chain recombines TRBV7-9 with TRBJ1-1; no clear D. The CDR3 loop spans 11 amino acids. With 1 base removed from V and 5 bases from J, the gap between germline ends came to 2 bases. CDR1 SEHNR and CDR2 FQNEAQ come from the germline V gene (reference sequence). CDR3 residues: CASSLETEAFF. The CDR3 region has the DNA TGTGCCAGCAGCTTAGAAACTGAAGCTTTCTTT.

This clonotype was observed a few times. V gene TRBV5-4 combines with J gene TRBJ2-7, with D possibly called TRBD1 or TRBD2 (5 bases each). The V end was cut by 4 bases, the J end by 7 bases, with 24 bases between. Germline V gene sequence: CDR1 SGHNT, CDR2 YYREEE (reference sequence). The CDR3 length is 16 residues. Written as DNA, the CDR3 is TGTGCCAGCAGCCCGGCCCTCGGGGCCCAGTCTCGGGAGCAGTACTTC. Protein: CASSPALGAQSREQYF.

V usage is TRBV5-1 and J usage is TRBJ1-1; TRBD1 aligns across 9 bases. With V trimmed by 4 bases and J by 2 bases, 6 bases remained unmatched. From germline, CDR1 is SGHRS and CDR2 YFSETQ. CDR3 length: 15 amino acids. CDR3 nucleotide sequence: TGCGCCAGCAGCCCGGGACAGGGATCCAACACTGAAGCTTTCTTT. Encoded protein: CASSPGQGSNTEAFF.

On this clonotype itself: With a much larger clone just one base away, this may be a read error. This rearrangement joins TRBV12-3 or TRBV12-4 to TRBJ1-6; tentatively, D is TRBD1 (5 bases). The CDR3 totals 16 residues. The DNA for the CDR3 is TGTGCCAGCGGTTTAGCAACCCCGGGACGAAATTCACCCCTCCACTTT. Translation: CASGLATPGRNSPLHF.